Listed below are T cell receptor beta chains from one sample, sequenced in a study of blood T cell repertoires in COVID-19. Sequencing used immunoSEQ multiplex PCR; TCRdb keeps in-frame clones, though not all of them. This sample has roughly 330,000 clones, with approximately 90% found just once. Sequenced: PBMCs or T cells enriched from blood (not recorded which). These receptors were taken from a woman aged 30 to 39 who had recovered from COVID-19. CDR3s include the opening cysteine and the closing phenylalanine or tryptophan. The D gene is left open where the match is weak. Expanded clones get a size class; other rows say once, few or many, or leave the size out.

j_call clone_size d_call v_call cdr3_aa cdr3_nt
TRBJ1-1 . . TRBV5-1 CASSPGDLMNTEAFF TGCGCCAGCAGCCCGGGGGACCTGATGAACACTGAAGCTTTCTTT
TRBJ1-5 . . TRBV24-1 CATSDSGGSNQPQHF TGTGCCACCAGTGATTCCGGAGGTAGCAATCAGCCCCAGCATTTT
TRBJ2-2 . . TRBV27 CASSLGRDTGELFF TGTGCCAGCAGTTTGGGGAGAGACACCGGGGAGCTGTTTTTT
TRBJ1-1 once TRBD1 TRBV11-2 CASSPQTGTEAFF TGTGCCAGCAGCCCCCAGACAGGGACTGAAGCTTTCTTT
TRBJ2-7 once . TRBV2 CASSRDNLYEQYF TGTGCCAGCAGCAGGGACAACCTCTACGAGCAGTACTTC
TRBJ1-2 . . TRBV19 CASSPAGGRNYGYTF TGTGCCAGTAGCCCCGCCGGGGGGCGAAACTATGGCTACACCTTC
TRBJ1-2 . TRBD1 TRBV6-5 CASSFRQGAGSYGYTF TGTGCCAGCAGTTTCAGACAGGGGGCCGGTAGCTATGGCTACACCTTC
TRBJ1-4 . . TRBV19 CASRSWGRGNEKLFF TGTGCCAGTAGATCGTGGGGCAGAGGAAATGAAAAACTGTTTTTT
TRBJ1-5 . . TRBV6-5 CASGLGNQPQHF TGTGCCAGTGGACTTGGCAATCAGCCCCAGCATTTT
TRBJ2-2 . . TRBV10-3 CAISPEWADSNTGELFF TGTGCCATCAGCCCCGAATGGGCGGACTCGAACACCGGGGAGCTGTTTTTT
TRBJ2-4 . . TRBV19 CASSTPGRAKVKNIQYF TGTGCCAGTAGTACTCCGGGCAGGGCAAAGGTCAAAAACATTCAGTACTTC
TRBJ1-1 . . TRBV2 CASRFSNTEAFF TGTGCCAGCAGGTTCTCGAACACTGAAGCTTTCTTT
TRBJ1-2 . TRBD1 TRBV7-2 CASSLRQGASYGYTF TGTGCCAGCAGCCTTAGACAGGGGGCCTCCTATGGCTACACCTTC
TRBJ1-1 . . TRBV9 CASSVVVTNTEAFF TGTGCCAGCAGCGTAGTAGTTACTAACACTGAAGCTTTCTTT
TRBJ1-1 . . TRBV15 CATRSQGIREAFF TGTGCCACCAGGTCGCAGGGAATCCGTGAAGCTTTCTTT
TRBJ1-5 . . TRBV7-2 CASSLFHSSNQPQHF TGTGCCAGCAGCTTATTTCACAGCTCCAATCAGCCCCAGCATTTT
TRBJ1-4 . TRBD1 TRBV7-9 CASTWGTAGEKLFF TGTGCCAGCACCTGGGGGACAGCAGGGGAAAAACTGTTTTTT
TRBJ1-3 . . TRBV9 CASSARLQDSGNTIYF TGTGCCAGCAGCGCACGCCTACAGGACTCTGGAAACACCATATATTTT
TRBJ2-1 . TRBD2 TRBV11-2 CASSPTGLAGAHNEQFF TGTGCCAGCAGCCCCACCGGGCTAGCGGGGGCACACAATGAGCAGTTCTTC
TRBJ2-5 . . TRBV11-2 CASSRDFQETQYF TGTGCCAGCAGTCGAGACTTCCAAGAGACCCAGTACTTC
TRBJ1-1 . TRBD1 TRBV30 CAYYRGQHTEAFF TGTGCCTACTACAGGGGGCAGCACACTGAAGCTTTCTTT
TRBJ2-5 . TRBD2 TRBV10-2 CASAVAGNQETQYF TGCGCCAGTGCGGTAGCGGGGAACCAAGAGACCCAGTACTTC
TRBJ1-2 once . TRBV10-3 CAISPGTGLANYGYTF TGTGCCATCAGTCCCGGGACTGGTTTAGCTAACTATGGCTACACCTTC
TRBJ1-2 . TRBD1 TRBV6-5 CASRAGQEANYGYTF TGTGCCAGCAGGGCCGGACAGGAAGCTAACTATGGCTACACCTTC
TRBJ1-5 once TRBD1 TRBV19 CAADRGFFQPQHF TGTGCAGCCGACAGGGGTTTTTTTCAGCCCCAGCATTTT
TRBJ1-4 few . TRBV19 CASSLQGLGEKLFF TGTGCCAGTAGCCTACAGGGTCTCGGTGAAAAACTGTTTTTT
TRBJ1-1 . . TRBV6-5 CASSYQTSNTEAFF TGTGCCAGCAGTTACCAAACATCGAACACTGAAGCTTTCTTT
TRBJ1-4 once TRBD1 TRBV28 CASSSPRQGREKLFF TGTGCCAGCAGCTCCCCTAGACAGGGGCGAGAAAAACTGTTTTTT
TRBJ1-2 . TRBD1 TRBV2 CASSEGAGGYAYTF TGTGCCAGCAGTGAGGGCGCAGGGGGCTATGCCTACACCTTC
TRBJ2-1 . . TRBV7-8 CASSLGAYNEQFF TGTGCCAGCAGCTTAGGGGCTTACAATGAGCAGTTCTTC
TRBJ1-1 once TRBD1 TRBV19 CASSPRQGNTEAFF TGTGCCAGTAGCCCCAGACAGGGAAACACTGAAGCTTTCTTT
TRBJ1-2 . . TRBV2 CASCGRKINGYTF TGTGCCAGCTGCGGGAGGAAGATTAATGGCTACACCTTC
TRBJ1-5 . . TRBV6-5 CASSTGTTANQPQHF TGTGCCAGCAGTACCGGGACAACGGCCAATCAGCCCCAGCATTTT
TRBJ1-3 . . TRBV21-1 CASSNREAPLLGNTIYF TGTGCCAGCAGCAATCGGGAGGCCCCACTTTTGGGAAACACCATATATTTT
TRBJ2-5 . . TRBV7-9 CASSLRTHQETQYF TGTGCCAGCAGCTTACGGACACACCAAGAGACCCAGTACTTC
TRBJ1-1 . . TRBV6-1 CASSEGTPGGGTEAFF TGTGCCAGCAGTGAAGGAACTCCTGGGGGGGGCACTGAAGCTTTCTTT
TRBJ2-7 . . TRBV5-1 CASSLDGGPGEQYF TGCGCCAGCAGCTTGGATGGCGGCCCGGGCGAGCAGTACTTC
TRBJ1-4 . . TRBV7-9 CASSSPAGEGSLFF TGTGCCAGCAGCTCCCCAGCAGGGGAGGGATCACTGTTTTTT